This T cell receptor beta chain was captured in a study of regulatory T cells in long-lasting Graves disease. Per germline, CDR1 LNHDA and CDR2 SQIVND (reference sequence). This CDR3 has 14 amino acids. Trimming shortened V by 7 bases and J by 2 bases, and 14 bases separated the two germline ends. The authors built TCR beta libraries using iRepertoire HTBI primers and Arm-PCR of CDR3 regions. Via MiXCR, TCRdb re-called the multiplex PCR reads, giving one row per CDR3 protein. The sample lists 350,000 to 450,000 distinct CDR3 sequences, 14% to 15% occurring once. Indicated time point: newly diagnosed GD, antithyroid drugs for less than 3 months. Scientists built the TCR library using RNA that was extracted from PBMCs. This clonotype has a count of ten or more. Another study also made use of these data, one on T cells in Graves' hyperthyroidism and ophthalmopathy. That source adds: The authors deemed Graves' hyperthyroidism stable absent ophthalmopathy progression within 18 months. Researchers barred patients who had uncontrolled infection, other autoimmune disease, pregnancy or lactation.

This receptor was obtained from a woman under 40 with Graves disease. The chain carries TRBV19 and TRBJ2-5, with D possibly TRBD1 on 6 matching bases. Here the sequenced sample was peripheral blood mononuclear cells (PBMCs), taken at new diagnosis, from a patient treated with antithyroid drugs. The CDR3 here is CASNDRPQQETQYF. The CDR3 DNA reads TGTGCCAGTAACGACAGGCCCCAACAAGAGACCCAGTACTTC.